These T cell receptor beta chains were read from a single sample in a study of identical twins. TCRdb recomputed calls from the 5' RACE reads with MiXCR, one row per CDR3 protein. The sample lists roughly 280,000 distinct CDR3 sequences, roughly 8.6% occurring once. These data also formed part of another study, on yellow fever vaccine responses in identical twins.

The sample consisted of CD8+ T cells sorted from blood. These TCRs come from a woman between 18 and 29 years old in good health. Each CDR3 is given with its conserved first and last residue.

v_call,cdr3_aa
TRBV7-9,CASSHRDSTYEQYF
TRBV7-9,CASSLIRDNGQETQYF
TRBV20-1,CSANSGANVLTF
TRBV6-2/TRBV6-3,CASRGAVDSSPLHF
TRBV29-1,CSYLGGENEKNIQYF
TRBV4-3,CASSQDRGNYSPLHF
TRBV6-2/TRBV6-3,CASSYSKSAQLGETQYF
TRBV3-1,CASSQDFLGQGGQPQHF
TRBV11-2,CASSLRGGARTGELFF
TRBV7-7,CASSLWPQETQYF
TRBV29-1,CSGDVGGDTGELFF
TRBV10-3,CATRGRLDTDTQYF
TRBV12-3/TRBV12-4,CASSSGTSSDQETQYF
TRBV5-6,CASSFLSRLAGQETQYF
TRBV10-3,CAISDLNTGGSTDTQYF
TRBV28,CASRAPASYEQYF
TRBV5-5,CASSLSPGRYTEAFF
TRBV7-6,CASSLEAFGANVLTF
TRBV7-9,CASRPGESGDTQYF
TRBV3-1,CASSQGRLAGALGYEQYF
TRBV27,CASGLAGGTGELFF
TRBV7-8,CASSLWFSAGNTEAFF
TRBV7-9,CASSLLTGFPYEQYF
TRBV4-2,CASSHAGENTGELFF
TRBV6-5,CASSYSKGAEETQYF
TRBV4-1,CASSQVTGYSYEQYF